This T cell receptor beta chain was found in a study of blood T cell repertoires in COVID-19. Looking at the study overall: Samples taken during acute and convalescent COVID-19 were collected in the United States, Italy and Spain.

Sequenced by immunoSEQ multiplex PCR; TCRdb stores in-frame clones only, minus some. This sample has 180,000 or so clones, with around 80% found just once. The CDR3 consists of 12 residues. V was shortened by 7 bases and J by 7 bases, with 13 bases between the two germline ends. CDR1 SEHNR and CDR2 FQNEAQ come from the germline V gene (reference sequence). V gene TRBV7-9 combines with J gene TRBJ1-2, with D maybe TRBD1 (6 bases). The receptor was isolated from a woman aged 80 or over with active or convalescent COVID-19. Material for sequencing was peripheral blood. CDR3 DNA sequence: TGTGCCAGCACCCCACTGGGGGCTGGCTACACCTTC. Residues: CASTPLGAGYTF.